This entry describes one T cell receptor beta chain. Its antigen remains unidentified. The CDR3 contains 14 residues. Deletions cut 3 bases from V and 0 bases from J, with 8 bases between. Germline-derived CDR1 and CDR2 are ENHRY and SYGVKD. This specimen belongs to a study of cytomegalovirus exposure and HLA in healthy donors. At the level of the study: From some 190 million T cells, an earlier analysis saw 117 million unique TCR beta sequences.

The PCR ran on 60 Vbeta and 13 Jbeta primers. Original analysis: Approximately 12 million of about 80 million unique TCR beta chains were shared, per a later count. TCRdb keeps only in-frame clones here, not all; method: immunoSEQ multiplex PCR. Clone size and V and J calls were adopted from that table, with D and trimming inferred from the DNA. The data show tens of thousands of clones, around 70% seen once. Study-level results: Presence/absence comparisons presumed near-even sequencing depth among donors. According to reports, the classifier identified cytomegalovirus status with high specificity and sensitivity.

The sample consisted of PBMCs. This TCR was recovered from a woman aged 55-75 years in good health and CMV-seropositive. V usage is TRBV10-3 and J usage is TRBJ1-1; possibly TRBD1 for D (5 bases). The CDR3 spells CAISEQVLNTEAFF. CDR3 coding DNA: TGTGCCATCAGTGAACAGGTCTTGAACACTGAAGCTTTCTTT.